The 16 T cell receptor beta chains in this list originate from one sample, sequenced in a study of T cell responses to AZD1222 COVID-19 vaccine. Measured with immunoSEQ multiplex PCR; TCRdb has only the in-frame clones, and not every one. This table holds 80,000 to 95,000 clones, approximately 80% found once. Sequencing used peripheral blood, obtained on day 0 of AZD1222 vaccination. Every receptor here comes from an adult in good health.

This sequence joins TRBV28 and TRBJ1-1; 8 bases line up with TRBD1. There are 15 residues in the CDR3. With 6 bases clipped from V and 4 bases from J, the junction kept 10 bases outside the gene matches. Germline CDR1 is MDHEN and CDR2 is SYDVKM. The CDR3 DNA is TGTGCCAGCAGCCCCGGGCAGGGGGCGACCACTGAAGCTTTCTTT. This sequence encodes CASSPGQGATTEAFF.

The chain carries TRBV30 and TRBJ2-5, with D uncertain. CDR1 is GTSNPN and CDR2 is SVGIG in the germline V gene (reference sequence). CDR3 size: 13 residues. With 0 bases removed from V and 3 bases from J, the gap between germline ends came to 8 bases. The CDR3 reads CAWSVGFEETQYF. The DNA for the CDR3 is TGTGCCTGGAGTGTCGGTTTCGAAGAGACCCAGTACTTC.

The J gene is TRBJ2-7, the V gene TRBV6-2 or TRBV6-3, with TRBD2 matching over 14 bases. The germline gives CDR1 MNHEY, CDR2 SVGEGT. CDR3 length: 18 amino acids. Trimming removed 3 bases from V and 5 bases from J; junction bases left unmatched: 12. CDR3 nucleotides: TGTGCCAGCAGTTATAGGGCAGGACTAGCGGGAGGTAGGGACGAGCAGTACTTC. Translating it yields CASSYRAGLAGGRDEQYF.

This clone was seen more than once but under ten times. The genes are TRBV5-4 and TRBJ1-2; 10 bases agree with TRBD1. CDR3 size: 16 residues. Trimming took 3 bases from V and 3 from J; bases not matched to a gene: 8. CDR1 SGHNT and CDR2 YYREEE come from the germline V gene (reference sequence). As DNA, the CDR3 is TGTGCCAGCAGCTACATGAAGACAGGGGGCGACTATGGCTACACCTTC. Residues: CASSYMKTGGDYGYTF.

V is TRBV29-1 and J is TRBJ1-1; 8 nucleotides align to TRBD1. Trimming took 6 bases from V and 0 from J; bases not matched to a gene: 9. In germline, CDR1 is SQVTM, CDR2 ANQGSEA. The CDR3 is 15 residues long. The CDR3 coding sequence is TGCAGCGTCGGGCGGGACAGGTTCATGAACACTGAAGCTTTCTTT. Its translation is CSVGRDRFMNTEAFF.

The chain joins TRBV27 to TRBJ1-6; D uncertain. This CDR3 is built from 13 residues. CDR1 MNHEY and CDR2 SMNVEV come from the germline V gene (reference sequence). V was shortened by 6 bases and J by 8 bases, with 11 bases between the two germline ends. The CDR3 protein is CASRPDRYSPLHF. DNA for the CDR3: TGTGCCAGCAGACCTGACCGATATTCACCCCTCCACTTT.

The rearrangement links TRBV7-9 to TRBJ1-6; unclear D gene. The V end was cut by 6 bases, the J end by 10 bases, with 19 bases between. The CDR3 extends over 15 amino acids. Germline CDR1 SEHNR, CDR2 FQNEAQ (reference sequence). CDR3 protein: CASSLSLEIRSPLHF. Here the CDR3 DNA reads TGTGCCAGCAGTTTGAGTCTGGAGATTCGGTCACCCCTCCACTTT.

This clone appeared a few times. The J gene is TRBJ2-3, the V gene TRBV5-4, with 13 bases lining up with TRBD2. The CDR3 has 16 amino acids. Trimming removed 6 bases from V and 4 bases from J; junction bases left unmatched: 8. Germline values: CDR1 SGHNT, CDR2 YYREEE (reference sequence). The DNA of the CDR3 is TGTGCCAGCAAATGGACTAGCGGGAGTAAAGCAGATACGCAGTATTTT. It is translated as CASKWTSGSKADTQYF.

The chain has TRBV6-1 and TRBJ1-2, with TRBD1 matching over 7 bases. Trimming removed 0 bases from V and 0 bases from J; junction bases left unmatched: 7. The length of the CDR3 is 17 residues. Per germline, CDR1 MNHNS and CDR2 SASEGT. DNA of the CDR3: TGTGCCAGCAGTGAAGCCCAGGACAGGACGTCTAACTATGGCTACACCTTC. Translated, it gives CASSEAQDRTSNYGYTF.

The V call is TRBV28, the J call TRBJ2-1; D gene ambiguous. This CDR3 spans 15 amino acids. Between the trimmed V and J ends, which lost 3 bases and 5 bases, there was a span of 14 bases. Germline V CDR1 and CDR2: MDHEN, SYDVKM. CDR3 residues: CASSLFISSDNEQFF. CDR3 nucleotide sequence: TGTGCCAGCAGTTTGTTTATATCATCCGACAATGAGCAGTTCTTC.

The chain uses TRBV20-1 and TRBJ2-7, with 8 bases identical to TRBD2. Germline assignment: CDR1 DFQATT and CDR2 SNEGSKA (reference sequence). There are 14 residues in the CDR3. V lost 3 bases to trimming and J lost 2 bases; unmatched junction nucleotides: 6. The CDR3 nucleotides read TGCAGTGCTAGTTATACTAGCGGCCCCTACGAGCAGTACTTC. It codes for CSASYTSGPYEQYF.

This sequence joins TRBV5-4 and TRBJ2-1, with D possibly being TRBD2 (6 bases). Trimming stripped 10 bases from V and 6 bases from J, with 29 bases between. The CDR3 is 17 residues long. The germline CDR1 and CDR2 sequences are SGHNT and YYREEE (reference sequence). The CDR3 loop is CAPLGTPSGSPGNEQFF. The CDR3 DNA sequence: TGTGCCCCCTTAGGGACTCCAAGCGGCTCTCCCGGCAATGAGCAGTTCTTC.

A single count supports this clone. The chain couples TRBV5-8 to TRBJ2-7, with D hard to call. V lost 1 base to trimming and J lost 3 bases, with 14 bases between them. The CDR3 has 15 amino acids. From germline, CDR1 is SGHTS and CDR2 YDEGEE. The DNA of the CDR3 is TGTGCCAGCAGCTTGTATGGAGTCCTGGGCTACGAGCAGTACTTC. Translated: CASSLYGVLGYEQYF.

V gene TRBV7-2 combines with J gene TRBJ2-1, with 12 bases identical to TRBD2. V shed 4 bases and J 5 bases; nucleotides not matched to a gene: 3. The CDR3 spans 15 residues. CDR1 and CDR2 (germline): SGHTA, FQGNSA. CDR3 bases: TGTGCCAGCAGCTCAGGACTAGCGGGGCACAATGAGCAGTTCTTC. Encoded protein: CASSSGLAGHNEQFF.

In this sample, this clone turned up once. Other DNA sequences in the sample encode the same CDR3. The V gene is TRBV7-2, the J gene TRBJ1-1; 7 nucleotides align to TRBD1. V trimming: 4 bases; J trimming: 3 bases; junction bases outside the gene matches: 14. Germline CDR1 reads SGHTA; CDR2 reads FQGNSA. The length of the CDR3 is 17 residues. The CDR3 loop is CASSSAGTATWDTEAFF. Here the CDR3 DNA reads TGTGCCAGCAGCTCCGCCGGGACAGCTACCTGGGACACTGAAGCTTTCTTT.

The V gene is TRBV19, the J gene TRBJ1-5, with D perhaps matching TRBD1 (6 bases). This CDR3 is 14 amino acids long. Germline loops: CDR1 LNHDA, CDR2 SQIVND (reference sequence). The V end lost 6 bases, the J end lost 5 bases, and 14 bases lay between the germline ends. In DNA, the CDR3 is TGTGCCAGTAGGCCCACGACAGGCCATCAGCCCCAGCATTTT. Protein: CASRPTTGHQPQHF.